The 26 T cell receptor beta chains given below trace back to one sample, sequenced in a study of cytomegalovirus exposure and HLA in healthy donors. Vbeta (60) and Jbeta (13) primers were used in the PCR. Profiled with immunoSEQ multiplex PCR; TCRdb holds only in-frame clones, not every one. The data hold 130,000 or so clones, with over 60% observed a single time. The sample comprised PBMCs. The origin of the receptors is a man in his forties in good health and CMV-seronegative.

In its sample, this clone was seen a few times. A read error may account for a junction end that differs from germline. This CDR3 reads CASSRGTNSGANGLTF. The CDR3 DNA reads TGTGCCAGCAGTAGGGGGACAAACTCTGGGGCCAACGGCCTGACTTTC. The chain has TRBV28 and TRBJ2-6; D possibly corresponds to TRBD1 (6 bases). This CDR3 has 16 residues. CDR1 is MDHEN and CDR2 is SYDVKM in the germline V gene.

This clone was counted between two and nine times. V and J are TRBV2 and TRBJ1-5; 8 nucleotides align to TRBD1. CDR3 length: 15 residues. The V segment lost 7 bases and the J segment 6 bases; nucleotides outside the gene matches: 11. The germline gives CDR1 SNHLY, CDR2 FYNNEI. The CDR3 nucleotides are TGTGCCAGCAATCGCGACAGGGGATCTGGTCAGCCCCAGCATTTT. Protein: CASNRDRGSGQPQHF. The variable domain in full, completed from reference TRBV2 and TRBJ1-5, reads EPEVTQTPSHQVTQMGQEVILRCVPISNHLYFYWYRQILGQKVEFLVSFYNNEISEKSEIFDDQFSVERPDGSNFTLKIRSTKLEDSAMYFCASNRDRGSGQPQHFGDGTRLSIL.

This clone was seen only once. This chain uses TRBV4-1 with TRBJ2-1; 11 positions agree with TRBD2. CDR3 size: 15 residues. V lost 4 bases and J lost 5; bases outside the gene matches: 4. CDR1 is MGHRA, CDR2 YSYEKL, per germline. The CDR3 nucleotides read TGCGCCAGCAGCCTAGCGGGAGGGGGCAACAATGAGCAGTTCTTC. Amino acid sequence: CASSLAGGGNNEQFF.

The chain recombines TRBV5-1 with TRBJ2-5; 7 positions match TRBD1. V shed 7 bases, J shed 9 bases, and the junction held 15 bases outside the gene matches. CDR1 is SGHRS, CDR2 YFSETQ, per germline. This CDR3 is built from 14 residues. CDR3 sequence: CASCTGVLYGAQYF. CDR3 sequence (DNA): TGCGCCAGCTGCACAGGGGTCCTCTATGGGGCCCAGTACTTC.

This chain joins TRBV27 and TRBJ2-3; D may be TRBD2 (6 bases). V gave up 6 bases and J gave up 6 bases, with 16 bases separating them. Germline V gene data show CDR1 as MNHEY and CDR2 as SMNVEV (reference sequence). The CDR3 extends over 14 amino acids. For the CDR3, the DNA is TGTGCCAGCAGCCCATCGGGGGAGACCGATACGCAGTATTTT. Its protein is CASSPSGETDTQYF.

This clone has a single count. V is TRBV23-1 and J is TRBJ2-5; 9 bases line up with TRBD1. The J call is uncertain, as TRBJ2-7 better fits the DNA end. TRBV23-1 is noted as an ORF with a role that remains uncertain. The CDR3 is 13 amino acids. The CDR3 is CASRGQGFHEQYF. CDR3 DNA: TGCGCCAGCAGGGGACAGGGATTCCACGAGCAGTACTTC.

The chain carries TRBV7-3 and TRBJ1-6; D possibly corresponds to TRBD1 (5 bases). The V gene lost 2 bases and the J gene lost 0 bases, with 14 bases spanning the gap. CDR1 and CDR2 (germline): SGHTA, FQGTGA. The CDR3 extends over 18 amino acids. The CDR3 region is CASSLVPEGFSYNSPLHF. In DNA, the CDR3 is TGTGCCAGCAGCTTAGTGCCGGAGGGGTTCTCCTATAATTCACCCCTCCACTTT.

The chain couples TRBV5-4 to TRBJ2-2; no reliable D call. Germline loops: CDR1 SGHNT, CDR2 YYREEE (reference sequence). V was shortened by 3 bases and J by 1 base, with 16 bases between the two germline ends. The CDR3 sequence is 17 residues long. The CDR3, as DNA: TGTGCCAGCAGCTCTTCTACCGGGTTCCTGAACACCGGGGAGCTGTTTTTT. Its protein is CASSSSTGFLNTGELFF.

This clone was observed a single time. The genes are TRBV11-2 and TRBJ1-2; D not resolved. This CDR3 is 14 amino acids long. Trimming took off 0 bases at V and 4 bases at J, with 9 bases between the two ends. The germline CDR1 and CDR2 sequences are SGHAT and FQNNGV. The chain's CDR3 is CASSLDVRGYGYTF. CDR3 coding DNA: TGTGCCAGCAGCTTAGACGTCCGGGGCTATGGCTACACCTTC.

V usage is TRBV4-1 and J usage is TRBJ2-5; 10 bases fit TRBD2. CDR3 length: 17 residues. Trimming cost V 0 bases and J 2 bases; bases outside gene matches: 6. CDR1 is MGHRA and CDR2 is YSYEKL in the germline V gene. The chain's CDR3 is CASSQDFAAGGQETQYF. DNA of the CDR3: TGCGCCAGCAGCCAAGATTTTGCAGCGGGAGGGCAAGAGACCCAGTACTTC.

In this sample, this clone turned up a few times. The CDR3 coding sequence is TGTGCCAGCAGCCAGCAGGGGCCCCCTAATGAAAAACTGTTTTTT. Protein product: CASSQQGPPNEKLFF. The V gene is TRBV7-9, the J gene TRBJ1-4; possible D gene TRBD1, 6 bases. Trimming cost V 5 bases and J 3 bases, with 13 bases left between them. This CDR3 spans 15 amino acids. The germline CDR1 and CDR2 sequences are SEHNR and FQNEAQ (reference sequence).

The chain is built from TRBV2 and TRBJ2-1, with D possibly matching TRBD2 (6 bases). With 7 bases removed from V and 8 bases from J, the gap between germline ends came to 15 bases. The length of the CDR3 is 13 residues. CDR1 is SNHLY and CDR2 is FYNNEI in the germline V gene. DNA of the CDR3: TGTGCCAGCATCGGGACTGGAGAGCATGAGCAGTTCTTC. This translates into CASIGTGEHEQFF.

This clone was observed once. The chain is built from TRBV5-4 and TRBJ2-7, with 9 bases lining up with TRBD2. The CDR3 extends over 15 amino acids. Germline V CDR1 and CDR2: SGHNT, YYREEE (reference sequence). The trim removed 6 bases at V and 0 bases at J, leaving 7 bases unmatched. CDR3 amino acids: CASTWGSGSSYEQYF. CDR3 coding DNA: TGTGCCAGCACCTGGGGTAGCGGGAGCTCCTACGAGCAGTACTTC.

The chain has TRBV9 and TRBJ2-5; 9 nucleotides align to TRBD1. CDR1 and CDR2 (germline): SGDLS, YYNGEE. The CDR3 sequence is 17 residues long. The V gene end was trimmed by 5 bases and the J gene end by 4 bases; junction bases not matched to a gene: 15. In DNA, the CDR3 is TGTGCCAGCAGGATCGTTATCCGGGACAGGGATATAGAGACCCAGTACTTC. Amino acid sequence: CASRIVIRDRDIETQYF.

The V and J genes are TRBV30 and TRBJ1-6, with D perhaps matching TRBD1 (5 bases). Germline V gene lookup returns CDR1 GTSNPN and CDR2 SVGIG (reference sequence). The CDR3 contains 16 residues. Between the trimmed V and J ends, which lost 3 bases and 5 bases, there was a span of 17 bases. CDR3 in amino acids: CAWRALGAGNNSPLHF. DNA for the CDR3: TGTGCCTGGAGGGCCCTAGGGGCGGGAAATAATTCACCCCTCCACTTT.

The gene calls are TRBV19 and TRBJ1-1; 9 bases match TRBD1. The junction had 19 bases not matched to a gene; V was cut back by 6 bases and J by 2 bases. Germline CDR1 LNHDA, CDR2 SQIVND (reference sequence). The CDR3 is 19 residues long. CDR3 loop: CASSHSLGTGYFLNTEAFF. CDR3 nucleotides: TGTGCCAGTAGCCACTCCTTAGGGACAGGGTACTTCCTCAACACTGAAGCTTTCTTT.

V usage is TRBV28 and J usage is TRBJ2-4, with 8 bases lining up with TRBD1. The CDR3 sequence is 13 residues long. V lost 7 bases to trimming and J lost 6 bases; unmatched junction nucleotides: 5. Germline V lookup: CDR1 MDHEN, CDR2 SYDVKM. CDR3 protein: CASNPGGANIQYF. The CDR3 nucleotides are TGTGCCAGCAATCCAGGGGGCGCAAACATTCAGTACTTC.

V is TRBV7-9 and J is TRBJ2-5, with D maybe TRBD2 (6 bases). Trimming shortened V by 5 bases and J by 5 bases, and 12 bases separated the two germline ends. CDR1 SEHNR and CDR2 FQNEAQ come from the germline V gene (reference sequence). The CDR3 is made up of 13 amino acids. CDR3 region: CASSPEGTETQYF. Here the CDR3 DNA reads TGTGCCAGCAGCCCGGAGGGCACGGAGACCCAGTACTTC.

The gene calls are TRBV11-2 and TRBJ1-2, with D possibly matching TRBD1 (5 bases). Germline assignment: CDR1 SGHAT and CDR2 FQNNGV. CDR3 length: 14 amino acids. Trimming took 4 bases from V and 0 from J, leaving 9 bases between them. The chain's CDR3 is CASSSGGANYGYTF. The CDR3 nucleotides are TGTGCCAGCAGCTCCGGGGGAGCTAACTATGGCTACACCTTC.

The chain uses TRBV4-1 and TRBJ2-2; 11 nucleotides agree with TRBD1. CDR1 and CDR2 (germline): MGHRA, YSYEKL. Unmatched junction bases numbered 4, after V lost 4 bases and J lost 6 bases. The CDR3 sequence is 15 residues long. The CDR3 loop reads CASSPGQGAAGELFF. Written as DNA, the CDR3 is TGCGCCAGCAGCCCCGGACAGGGGGCTGCCGGGGAGCTGTTTTTT.

V usage is TRBV4-1 and J usage is TRBJ2-6; 8 bases are shared with TRBD2. The V and J ends lost 1 base and 2 bases, in that order; junction bases with no gene match: 16. The CDR3 has 21 amino acids. Germline V gives CDR1 MGHRA, CDR2 YSYEKL. The CDR3 nucleotides read TGCGCCAGCAGCCAAGGTTTGTACGTCAGCGGGGGAAAAACTGGGGCCAACGTCCTGACTTTC. Amino acids: CASSQGLYVSGGKTGANVLTF.

The sample holds one count of this clone. The chain links TRBV28 to TRBJ1-5, with D possibly TRBD1 on 5 matching bases. The CDR3 runs 15 residues. Germline CDR1 MDHEN, CDR2 SYDVKM. V lost 4 bases and J lost 1, with 11 bases in between. The CDR3 loop is CASSYAGWSNQPQHF. The CDR3 DNA reads TGTGCCAGCAGTTATGCAGGGTGGAGCAATCAGCCCCAGCATTTT.

This clone has just a few counts. V gene TRBV11-2 combines with J gene TRBJ2-2; no reliable D call. V was trimmed by 3 bases and J by 4 bases, leaving 15 bases between them. CDR1 is SGHAT and CDR2 is FQNNGV in the germline V gene. The length of the CDR3 is 16 residues. CDR3 DNA sequence: TGTGCCAGCAGCTTTTTCGTCCAGGAAGGCACCGGGGAGCTGTTTTTT. This encodes CASSFFVQEGTGELFF.

The V gene is TRBV5-6, the J gene TRBJ2-7; possibly TRBD2 for D (5 bases). Germline lookup yields CDR1 SGHDT and CDR2 YYEEEE. Trimming shortened V by 0 bases and J by 0 bases, and 7 bases separated the two germline ends. The CDR3 sequence is 14 residues long. CDR3 DNA sequence: TGTGCCAGCAGCTTGGCTAGCATCTCCTACGAGCAGTACTTC. Its protein product is CASSLASISYEQYF.

This clone appeared a few times. CDR3 region: CASSLMGGMGYNEQFF. CDR3 nucleotides: TGTGCCAGCAGTTTGATGGGCGGGATGGGTTACAATGAGCAGTTCTTC. This chain uses TRBV28 with TRBJ2-1; maybe TRBD2 (6 bases). V lost 3 bases to trimming and J lost 4 bases, with 16 bases between them. The CDR3 totals 16 residues. Germline V lookup: CDR1 MDHEN, CDR2 SYDVKM. The full variable domain, its missing parts supplied by reference TRBV28 and TRBJ2-1, is DVKVTQSSRYLVKRTGEKVFLECVQDMDHENMFWYRQDPGLGLRLIYFSYDVKMKEKGDIPEGYSVSREKKERFSLILESASTNQTSMYLCASSLMGGMGYNEQFFGPGTRLTVL.

This clone was counted a single time. V is TRBV2 and J is TRBJ1-2, with 7 bases identical to TRBD1. CDR3 length: 15 residues. The V segment lost 7 bases and the J segment 5 bases; nucleotides outside the gene matches: 13. CDR1 is SNHLY and CDR2 is FYNNEI in the germline V gene. This chain's CDR3 is CASILGQAGAYGYTF. CDR3 coding DNA: TGTGCCAGCATCCTCGGACAGGCCGGAGCTTATGGCTACACCTTC.